The 13 T cell receptor beta chains presented below share a single source sample, sequenced in a study of neurological immune-mediated disorders. TCRdb re-called the 5' RACE reads through MiXCR, storing one row per CDR3 protein. This sample has some 77,000 distinct CDR3 sequences, with roughly 10% found just once. Sample: PBMCs. Receptor source: a man between 50 and 59 years old in good health.

This clonotype was seen ten or more times. The rearrangement uses TRBV18 and TRBJ2-3, with TRBD1 matching 7 bases. Trimming at V came to 3 bases and at J to 3 bases, leaving 6 bases not matched to a gene. The CDR3 has 15 amino acids. The V gene's germline CDR1 is KGHSH and CDR2 LQKENI. The CDR3 DNA reads TGTGCCAGCTCACCCTCGGACAGGATTACAGATACGCAGTATTTT. Translating it yields CASSPSDRITDTQYF.

There are many counts of this clonotype. This chain links TRBV19 with TRBJ2-2; maybe TRBD2 (5 bases). The CDR3 extends over 13 amino acids. Germline V CDR1 and CDR2: LNHDA, SQIVND (reference sequence). V was clipped by 6 bases and J by 2 bases, with 7 bases between them. The CDR3 spells CASRTTNTGELFF. CDR3 nucleotide sequence: TGTGCCAGTAGGACTACCAACACCGGGGAGCTGTTTTTT.

This clonotype occurred many times. The chain uses TRBV29-1 and TRBJ2-7, with a tentative D call TRBD2 (5 bases). This CDR3 is 13 amino acids long. Trimming removed 3 bases from V and 6 bases from J, with 15 bases in between. CDR1 is SQVTM, CDR2 ANQGSEA, per germline. CDR3 loop: CSVDFGVSGEQYF. The CDR3 DNA follows: TGCAGCGTTGACTTCGGGGTCTCTGGCGAGCAGTACTTC.

This clonotype was seen many times. The rearrangement joins TRBV7-2 to TRBJ2-4; 7 bases match TRBD1. The V segment lost 5 bases and the J segment 7 bases; nucleotides outside the gene matches: 11. This CDR3 is 15 amino acids long. The germline CDR1 and CDR2 sequences are SGHTA and FQGNSA. The CDR3 DNA sequence: TGTGCCAGCAGCGCCTCACAGGGGTTGTGGAACATTCAGTACTTC. Residues: CASSASQGLWNIQYF.

This clonotype was seen ten or more times. The J gene is TRBJ2-7, the V gene TRBV5-1; TRBD2 might be the D (5 bases). V gave up 0 bases and J gave up 0 bases, with 10 bases separating them. The germline V gene has CDR1 SGHRS and CDR2 YFSETQ. The CDR3 extends over 15 amino acids. CDR3: CASSLGGLLSYEQYF. CDR3 in DNA: TGCGCCAGCAGCTTGGGAGGACTCCTCTCCTACGAGCAGTACTTC.

CDR3 in DNA: TGCAGTGCTAGTTATCGTGCGACTAACACAGATACGCAGTATTTT. Encoded protein: CSASYRATNTDTQYF. J is TRBJ2-3 and V is TRBV20-1, with D possibly TRBD2 on 5 matching bases. This CDR3 contains 15 residues. Germline CDR1 and CDR2: DFQATT and SNEGSKA (reference sequence). Trimming stripped 3 bases from V and 2 bases from J, with 15 bases between.

This clonotype was seen ten or more times. The chain carries TRBV9 and TRBJ1-3; D call uncertain. The CDR3 contains 14 residues. Trimming took 4 bases from V and 2 from J, leaving 10 bases between them. CDR1 is SGDLS and CDR2 is YYNGEE in the germline V gene. CDR3 loop: CASSPATAGNTIYF. CDR3 nucleotides: TGTGCCAGCAGCCCGGCGACCGCTGGAAACACCATATATTTT.

This clonotype was counted at least ten times. The J gene is TRBJ2-3, the V gene TRBV10-3; 9 bases align to TRBD1. There are 17 residues in the CDR3. The V and J ends lost 6 bases and 3 bases, in that order; junction bases with no gene match: 13. CDR1 ENHRY and CDR2 SYGVKD come from the germline V gene. CDR3 coding DNA: TGTGCCATCAGACCGGGACAGGGTCTTTTGTCGACAGATACGCAGTATTTT. Amino acids: CAIRPGQGLLSTDTQYF.

This clonotype was seen ten or more times. The rearrangement joins TRBV20-1 to TRBJ1-1; unclear D gene. The CDR3 length is 15 residues. V lost 5 bases and J lost 0, with 16 bases in between. Germline CDR1 and CDR2: DFQATT and SNEGSKA (reference sequence). As DNA, the CDR3 is TGCAGTGCTGACTTCGATGGACGGATGAACACTGAAGCTTTCTTT. Protein product: CSADFDGRMNTEAFF.

This clonotype was recorded at least ten times. The gene calls are TRBV28 and TRBJ2-1, with D perhaps assigned TRBD1 or TRBD2 (5 bases each). Deletions cut 5 bases from V and 6 bases from J, with 14 bases between. This CDR3 is 14 amino acids long. Germline V CDR1 and CDR2: MDHEN, SYDVKM. As DNA, the CDR3 is TGTGCCAGCAGTACCCATCAGGGAGCCAATGAGCAGTTCTTC. It yields the protein CASSTHQGANEQFF.

This clonotype was counted at least ten times. V is TRBV6-2 or TRBV6-3 and J is TRBJ2-1, with no clear D. CDR3 length: 14 amino acids. Trimming pared 7 bases from V and 4 bases from J, leaving 14 bases between. Germline-derived CDR1 and CDR2 are MNHEY and SVGEGT. The CDR3 DNA sequence: TGTGCCAGCACTAACCCGGATCAATACAATGAGCAGTTCTTC. Amino acid sequence: CASTNPDQYNEQFF.

This clonotype was found many times. The chain uses TRBV24-1 and TRBJ2-7, with D perhaps matching TRBD1 (6 bases). The ends were cut back, 3 bases at V and 5 bases at J, with 10 bases in the middle. There are 13 residues in the CDR3. From germline, CDR1 is KGHDR and CDR2 SFDVKD. The CDR3 reads CATSDRTVHEQYF. The CDR3 region has the DNA TGTGCCACCAGTGATCGGACAGTACACGAGCAGTACTTC.

In its sample, this clonotype was seen many times. The chain employs TRBV28 and TRBJ1-2; D is possibly TRBD1 (5 bases). V was pared by 2 bases and J by 8 bases, with 18 bases between. Germline V CDR1 and CDR2: MDHEN, SYDVKM. The CDR3 consists of 15 residues. For the CDR3, the DNA is TGTGCCAGCAGTTTAATGGTGGGCAGGGTGGGCGGCTACACCTTC. Translating it yields CASSLMVGRVGGYTF.